This TCR beta chain was identified in a study of shared clonotypes between healthy human individuals. Regarding this clone: Its antigen is unidentified.

Sorted-subset replicate PCR reactions contained 200 ng DNA, corresponding to some 28,000 T cell genomes. The repertoire was sequenced with immunoSEQ multiplex PCR; TCRdb's copy has only in-frame clones and lacks some. The repertoire holds a few hundred thousand clones, with more than 60% as singletons. The authors divided CD4+ cells into CD45RA+ naive and CD45RA-negative memory subsets. General study results and limits: What rarefaction showed was incomplete sorted-subset sequencing despite large depth. Memory subsets generally showed smaller estimated richness than naive subsets did.

This clonotype originated in a man younger than 40 in good health. Material: memory CD4+ T cells sorted from blood. Noted subset: CD45RA-negative fraction.

The CDR3 spells CASSLRLVDEQFF. DNA for the CDR3: TGTGCCAGCAGCTTACGACTAGTTGATGAGCAGTTCTTC. The rearrangement links TRBV7-8 to TRBJ2-1; perhaps TRBD2 as D (6 bases). The CDR3 is 13 residues long. The germline V gene has CDR1 SGHVS and CDR2 FQNEAQ. The germline V and J ends were trimmed by 2 bases and 8 bases, with 10 bases remaining between them.